What follows are 13 T cell receptor beta chains derived from one specimen sequenced in a study of T cells in localized non-small cell lung cancer. Clones were read by immunoSEQ multiplex PCR, and TCRdb kept only the in-frame ones, dropping some. This table holds about 82,000 clones, roughly 75% found once. The sample consisted of PBMCs, taken before any cancer treatment. These receptors were taken from a man aged 40 to 69 with stage II squamous cell lung carcinoma.

V gene TRBV7-2 combines with J gene TRBJ1-1; weak D call: TRBD1 (5 bases). V lost 4 bases and J 3 bases, leaving 15 bases between the germline ends. This CDR3 comprises 15 residues. Germline V lookup: CDR1 SGHTA, CDR2 FQGNSA. The CDR3: CASSSVGGAHTEAFF. The CDR3 nucleotides read TGTGCCAGCAGCTCGGTTGGAGGGGCGCACACTGAAGCTTTCTTT.

This clone has more than one count but fewer than ten. This chain joins TRBV10-3 and TRBJ1-4; 7 bases map to TRBD1. Germline lookup yields CDR1 ENHRY and CDR2 SYGVKD. The V gene end was trimmed by 3 bases and the J gene end by 6 bases; junction bases not matched to a gene: 10. CDR3 length: 16 residues. CDR3 in amino acids: CAISDRVGRGDEKLFF. DNA for the CDR3: TGTGCCATCAGTGATAGGGTCGGCAGGGGGGATGAAAAACTGTTTTTT.

The rearrangement links TRBV30 to TRBJ2-5, with D unclear. V was cut by 7 bases and J by 1 base, with 16 bases left in between. The CDR3 has 14 amino acids. The germline CDR1 and CDR2 sequences are GTSNPN and SVGIG (reference sequence). The CDR3 protein is CASSGASRQETQYF. The CDR3 bases are TGTGCCTCCTCGGGTGCGTCCCGCCAAGAGACCCAGTACTTC.

The rearrangement uses TRBV27 and TRBJ1-6; D might be TRBD1 (6 bases). The CDR3 is 14 amino acids. Per germline, CDR1 MNHEY and CDR2 SMNVEV (reference sequence). Trimming shortened V by 0 bases and J by 13 bases, and 13 bases separated the two germline ends. CDR3 in amino acids: CASSLSGTRSPLHF. The CDR3 DNA sequence: TGTGCCAGCAGTTTATCGGGGACACGGTCTCCCCTCCACTTT.

The J gene is TRBJ1-1, the V gene TRBV18; perhaps TRBD1 as D (6 bases). The germline gives CDR1 KGHSH, CDR2 LQKENI. Trimming removed 6 bases at V and 0 bases at J, with 8 bases between. CDR3 length: 13 residues. CDR3 DNA sequence: TGTGCCAGCTCGACAGGCATGAACACTGAAGCTTTCTTT. Its protein product is CASSTGMNTEAFF.

This chain uses TRBV19 with TRBJ1-1, with 9 bases identical to TRBD1. This CDR3 contains 14 residues. After removal of 4 bases from V and 4 bases from J, the junction contained 4 bases not matched to a gene. Germline V gene sequence: CDR1 LNHDA, CDR2 SQIVND (reference sequence). The CDR3 loop is CASSTKTGGTEAFF. The CDR3 DNA reads TGTGCCAGTAGTACTAAGACAGGGGGCACTGAAGCTTTCTTT.

This clone was recorded only once. The V and J genes are TRBV7-9 and TRBJ2-3; D not certain. From germline, CDR1 is SEHNR and CDR2 FQNEAQ (reference sequence). V lost 6 bases and J 0 bases, leaving 4 bases between the germline ends. The CDR3 runs 12 residues. In nucleotides, the CDR3 is TGTGCCAGCAGGGCTAGCACAGATACGCAGTATTTT. Protein: CASRASTDTQYF.

V is TRBV7-3 and J is TRBJ2-1, with D hard to call. V was shortened by 9 bases and J by 5 bases, with 14 bases between the two germline ends. The germline V gene has CDR1 SGHTA and CDR2 FQGTGA. This CDR3 has 13 residues. The CDR3 DNA is TGTGCCAGTGGGTTGGGCTCTCACAATGAGCAGTTCTTC. Protein product: CASGLGSHNEQFF.

The gene calls are TRBV27 and TRBJ2-1; possibly TRBD1 or TRBD2 for D (6 bases each). Germline CDR1 MNHEY, CDR2 SMNVEV (reference sequence). The CDR3 runs to 20 residues. V gave up 3 bases and J gave up 6 bases, with 30 bases separating them. The CDR3 DNA reads TGTGCCAGCAGTTTCCCCACCGGGGGCCAACTAGATTCGCGCGCCAATGAGCAGTTCTTC. This codes for CASSFPTGGQLDSRANEQFF.

This clone appeared once. This rearrangement joins TRBV5-4 to TRBJ2-5; no clear D. The CDR3 loop spans 12 amino acids. Trimming removed 0 bases at V and 5 bases at J, with 5 bases between. Germline lookup yields CDR1 SGHNT and CDR2 YYREEE (reference sequence). The CDR3 is CASSLEAETQYF. DNA of the CDR3: TGTGCCAGCAGCTTGGAGGCGGAGACCCAGTACTTC.

In the case of this clone: Within the sample, other DNA sequences also encode this same CDR3. V gene TRBV7-9 combines with J gene TRBJ1-1; D not certain. Germline lookup yields CDR1 SEHNR and CDR2 FQNEAQ (reference sequence). This CDR3 is built from 13 residues. Trimming shortened V by 5 bases and J by 1 base, and 8 bases separated the two germline ends. The CDR3 DNA follows: TGTGCCAGCAGCCCGCCTGGGAACACTGAAGCTTTCTTT. This translates into CASSPPGNTEAFF.

V usage is TRBV9 and J usage is TRBJ1-5; the D is unclear. The V end was cut by 4 bases, the J end by 3 bases, with 5 bases between. This CDR3 has 12 residues. Germline CDR1 and CDR2: SGDLS and YYNGEE. The CDR3 here is CASSSDNQPQHF. The CDR3 bases are TGTGCCAGCAGCTCCGACAATCAGCCCCAGCATTTT.

This rearrangement joins TRBV6-5 to TRBJ1-1; no firm D call. V shed 3 bases and J shed 1 base, with 6 bases lying between them. The CDR3 sequence is 13 residues long. The V gene's germline CDR1 is MNHEY and CDR2 SVGAGI. CDR3 in amino acids: CASSYEQNTEAFF. The CDR3 DNA reads as TGTGCCAGCAGTTATGAACAGAACACTGAAGCTTTCTTT.